Listed here are 3 T cell receptor beta chains from one sample, sequenced in a study of human T cells and chemical hapten exposure. Time point denoted: patch test 1, 2 weeks after DPC sensitization. Treatment defined: therapeutic diphenylcyclopropenone sensitization with weekly scalp DPC. Unseparated into fractions, whole blood served as the source from which total RNA was extracted. TCRdb called the RACE reads again in MiXCR, with one record for every CDR3 protein. The table shows some 52,000 distinct CDR3 sequences, with approximately 11% occurring only once. Sample: whole blood, taken in connection with sensitization to the hapten diphenylcyclopropenone (DPC). The receptors derive from a woman in her 40s with alopecia areata. Some clones in this sample may be carry-over from other donors' samples.

CDR3 in amino acids: CASIPTSAGGWDEQFF. CDR3 bases: TGTGCCAGCATCCCCACCTCGGCAGGGGGATGGGATGAGCAGTTCTTC. The V call is TRBV7-8, the J call TRBJ2-1, with 7 bases fitting TRBD1. The CDR3 spans 16 residues. V shed 7 bases and J 8 bases; nucleotides not matched to a gene: 17. Germline CDR1 SGHVS, CDR2 FQNEAQ.

The chain carries TRBV28 and TRBJ1-2; tentative D call: TRBD1 (5 bases). The CDR3 loop spans 13 amino acids. The V gene's germline CDR1 is MDHEN and CDR2 SYDVKM. Trimming took off 6 bases at V and 10 bases at J, with 18 bases between the two ends. The chain's CDR3 is CASSLGVRLYYTF. CDR3 bases: TGTGCCAGCAGCCTGGGGGTCAGACTTTACTACACCTTC.

This clonotype was seen once. The rearrangement uses TRBV9 and TRBJ2-1; 10 nucleotides match TRBD1. Germline V gene sequence: CDR1 SGDLS, CDR2 YYNGEE. Trimming cost V 4 bases and J 3 bases; bases outside gene matches: 7. The length of the CDR3 is 16 residues. CDR3 in DNA: TGTGCCAGCAGCCCCACCGGGACAGGGGTCTACAATGAGCAGTTCTTC. Its translation is CASSPTGTGVYNEQFF.